The 9 T cell receptor beta chains presented below share a single source sample, sequenced in a study of regulatory T cells in long-lasting Graves disease. TCR beta libraries were built with iRepertoire HTBI primers and Arm-PCR of CDR3 regions. TCRdb itself ran the multiplex PCR reads through MiXCR, one entry per CDR3 protein. The sample carries just over 600,000 distinct CDR3 sequences, 15% to 20% recorded once. Described time point: newly diagnosed GD, antithyroid drugs for less than 3 months. RNA isolated from PBMCs was used to make the TCR library. These data were likewise used in another study, on T cells in Graves' hyperthyroidism and ophthalmopathy.

This sample comprised peripheral blood mononuclear cells (PBMCs), obtained at new diagnosis, from a patient treated with antithyroid drugs. These receptors were collected from a woman aged 30 to 39 with Graves disease.

This clonotype has more than one count but fewer than ten. V usage is TRBV4-1 and J usage is TRBJ2-7; a weak D match, TRBD2 (6 bases). V was cut by 0 bases and J by 7 bases, with 16 bases left in between. Germline assignment: CDR1 MGHRA and CDR2 YSYEKL. The CDR3 contains 15 residues. The CDR3 sequence is CASSQDGTSLREQYF. The DNA for the CDR3 is TGCGCCAGCAGCCAAGATGGGACTTCCCTACGGGAGCAGTACTTC.

This clonotype showed up just a few times. This chain's CDR3 is CASSLQGTGDNYGYTF. In DNA form, the CDR3 reads TGTGCCAGCAGCTTACAAGGGACAGGGGACAACTATGGCTACACCTTC. The V and J genes are TRBV5-4 and TRBJ1-2; 10 bases fit TRBD1. This CDR3 has 16 amino acids. Germline V gene lookup returns CDR1 SGHNT and CDR2 YYREEE (reference sequence). Germline trimming cut 2 bases from V and 2 bases from J; bases unmatched to any gene: 6. Full variable domain (outside the CDR3, taken from reference TRBV5-4 and TRBJ1-2): ETGVTQSPTHLIKTRGQQVTLRCSSQSGHNTVSWYQQALGQGPQFIFQYYREEENGRGNFPPRFSGLQFPNYSSELNVNALELDDSALYLCASSLQGTGDNYGYTFGSGTRLTVV.

As to this clonotype: Since a much larger clone is just one base distant, this may be a read error. The V call is TRBV27, the J call TRBJ2-7; D remains unclear. This CDR3 spans 15 amino acids. CDR1 MNHEY and CDR2 SMNVEV come from the germline V gene (reference sequence). As DNA, the CDR3 is TGTGCCAGCAGCCCTCAGATAAACCAGTACTACGAGCAGCACTTC. It translates to CASSPQINQYYEQHF.

This clonotype was seen ten or more times. V usage is TRBV2 and J usage is TRBJ2-6; 7 bases are a match to TRBD1. CDR3 length equals 15 residues. Looked up from germline, CDR1 is SNHLY and CDR2 is FYNNEI. The trim removed 6 bases at V and 0 bases at J, leaving 2 bases unmatched. The CDR3 is CASSGQVSGANVLTF. The CDR3, as DNA: TGTGCCAGCAGCGGACAGGTCTCTGGGGCCAACGTCCTGACTTTC.

The count of this clonotype is one. At one end the junction does not follow the germline gene, possibly because of a read error. The rearrangement joins TRBV9 to TRBJ2-2, with a possible D match to TRBD2 (6 bases). CDR1 SGDLS and CDR2 YYNGEE come from the germline V gene. CDR3 size: 14 residues. CDR3 in amino acids: CASSVELAAGEPFF. The CDR3 nucleotides are TGTGCCAGCAGCGTAGAACTAGCTGCCGGGGAGCCGTTTTTT.

The chain couples TRBV20-1 to TRBJ1-2, with 7 nucleotides matching TRBD1. The CDR3 length is 14 residues. V trimming: 8 bases; J trimming: 4 bases; junction bases outside the gene matches: 13. Germline V gene data show CDR1 as DFQATT and CDR2 as SNEGSKA (reference sequence). The CDR3 bases are TGCAGTTACCAACAGGCGACAGGGACCTATGGCTACACCTTC. The encoded protein is CSYQQATGTYGYTF.

This chain connects TRBV20-1 to TRBJ2-7, with a weak D call TRBD2 (6 bases). The V and J ends lost 3 bases and 1 base respectively, with 10 bases between them. CDR1 is DFQATT, CDR2 SNEGSKA, per germline (reference sequence). The CDR3 is 13 amino acids. The chain's CDR3 is CSARPAGSYEQYF. The CDR3 DNA follows: TGCAGTGCTAGGCCAGCGGGTTCCTACGAGCAGTACTTC.

To note about this clonotype: Sequence at one end of the junction differs from germline and may be a read error. V is TRBV3-1 and J is TRBJ2-2; D is perhaps TRBD2 (6 bases). CDR1 is LGHDT, CDR2 YNNKEL, per germline (reference sequence). This CDR3 is built from 14 residues. The CDR3 bases are TGTGCCAGCAGCCAGGGCGGCCTCACCGGGGGGCTGTTTTTT. Translation gives CASSQGGLTGGLFF.

Concerning this clonotype itself: A much larger clone sits a single nucleotide away, making a read error possible. The chain recombines TRBV20-1 with TRBJ2-5, with 8 positions matching TRBD2. This CDR3 is built from 15 residues. The germline CDR1 and CDR2 sequences are DFQATT and SNEGSKA (reference sequence). DNA of the CDR3: TGCAATGCCCCGACAACCGGGACTAGTAAAGAGACCCAGTACTTC. Translated, it gives CNAPTTGTSKETQYF.